This entry concerns a single T cell receptor beta chain. These data belong to a study of T cell changes during pregnancy in multiple sclerosis. V lost 4 bases and J lost 0, with 3 bases in between. The V gene's germline CDR1 is LNHDA and CDR2 SQIVND (reference sequence). This CDR3 spans 12 amino acids. TCRdb's copy holds only in-frame clones and misses some; the assay was immunoSEQ multiplex PCR. The sample lists 65,000 to 75,000 clones; roughly nine tenths were seen once. The chain is built from TRBV19 and TRBJ1-1; unclear D gene. The sequencing here drew on peripheral blood, taken in the second trimester of pregnancy. The TCR originated in a female donor with multiple sclerosis, enrolled in a pregnancy study. The CDR3 DNA follows: TGTGCCAGTAGTACCTTGAACACTGAAGCTTTCTTT. Translation: CASSTLNTEAFF.